Presented here are 22 T cell receptor beta chains from one specimen sequenced in a study of human T cells and chemical hapten exposure. From the RACE reads, TCRdb called clonotypes with MiXCR, one entry per CDR3 protein. The profile shows 250,000 or so distinct CDR3 sequences, 7.5% to 9% of them singletons. Time point in this sample: pre-sensitization, week 0. Treatment defined: therapeutic diphenylcyclopropenone sensitization with weekly scalp DPC. Sequencing used whole blood, obtained in connection with sensitization to the hapten diphenylcyclopropenone (DPC). The receptor source for this set is a woman between 40 and 50 years old with alopecia areata. Some clones in this sample may be carry-over from other donors' samples.

The genes are TRBV28 and TRBJ1-2; tentatively, D is TRBD1 (5 bases). CDR1 and CDR2 from the germline V gene are MDHEN and SYDVKM. The CDR3 length is 13 residues. Deletions cut 6 bases from V and 6 bases from J, with 14 bases between. DNA of the CDR3: TGTGCCAGCAGGGGGGGGACTTTGGATGGCTACACCTTC. Translating gives CASRGGTLDGYTF.

This clonotype was seen a few times. The chain combines TRBV7-9 with TRBJ2-3, with TRBD1 identical over 10 bases. V gave up 3 bases and J gave up 5 bases; unmatched junction bases: 5. The V gene's germline CDR1 is SEHNR and CDR2 FQNEAQ (reference sequence). The length of the CDR3 is 15 residues. CDR3 coding DNA: TGTGCCAGCAGCTTGGTCCGGACAGGGGGAGATACGCAGTATTTT. This sequence encodes CASSLVRTGGDTQYF.

The chain recombines TRBV28 with TRBJ2-1; D is perhaps TRBD2 (6 bases). This CDR3 has 13 amino acids. V lost 6 bases and J lost 8, with 14 bases in between. Germline CDR1 MDHEN, CDR2 SYDVKM. This CDR3 is CASRNPGGDEQFF. The CDR3 DNA reads as TGTGCCAGCAGGAATCCAGGAGGGGATGAGCAGTTCTTC.

This clonotype was counted only a few times. The J gene is TRBJ2-7, the V gene TRBV11-3; TRBD1 is a possible D gene (7 bases). The CDR3 is 15 residues long. CDR1 is SGHNT, CDR2 YENEEA, per germline. V lost 2 bases to trimming and J lost 2 bases, with 13 bases between them. DNA for the CDR3: TGTGCCAGCAGCTTACGACAGGGCGGGACCTACGAGCAGTACTTC. Encoded protein: CASSLRQGGTYEQYF.

This clonotype was detected ten times or more. This chain uses TRBV5-1 with TRBJ2-1; no reliable D call. CDR1 and CDR2 from the germline V gene are SGHRS and YFSETQ. CDR3 length: 14 amino acids. V was cut by 4 bases and J by 5 bases, with 13 bases left in between. The CDR3 is CASSRPSGDNEQFF. CDR3 nucleotide sequence: TGCGCCAGCAGCCGCCCGAGTGGGGACAATGAGCAGTTCTTC. Using reference TRBV5-1 and TRBJ2-1 for the parts outside the CDR3, the full variable domain is KAGVTQTPRYLIKTRGQQVTLSCSPISGHRSVSWYQQTPGQGLQFLFEYFSETQRNKGNFPGRFSGRQFSNSRSEMNVSTLELGDSALYLCASSRPSGDNEQFFGPGTRLTVL.

The CDR3 is CALSVLRHTGELFF. The CDR3 DNA reads as TGTGCCCTTTCTGTTCTGCGGCACACCGGGGAGCTGTTTTTT. The chain joins TRBV12-3 or TRBV12-4 to TRBJ2-2; D call uncertain. Trimming removed 11 bases from V and 3 bases from J, with 16 bases in between. The CDR3 is 14 residues long.

As DNA, the CDR3 is TGTGCCAGCAGTCCCCAGGGTGTAGGGAAAGCTTTCTTT. Its protein is CASSPQGVGKAFF. The chain recombines TRBV27 with TRBJ1-1; D possibly corresponds to TRBD1 (5 bases). The V and J ends lost 5 bases and 9 bases respectively, with 16 bases between them. CDR1 and CDR2 from the germline V gene are MNHEY and SMNVEV (reference sequence). The CDR3 consists of 13 residues.

J is TRBJ2-1 and V is TRBV12-3 or TRBV12-4; D call uncertain. The CDR3 covers 15 residues. V shed 3 bases and J shed 1 base, with 10 bases lying between them. The CDR3 nucleotides are TGTGCCAGCAGTTTTTCTCCCAGGTCCTACAATGAGCAGTTCTTC. Its translation: CASSFSPRSYNEQFF.

This sequence joins TRBV6-1 and TRBJ2-3; D not certain. This CDR3 spans 15 amino acids. V gave up 6 bases and J gave up 2 bases, with 15 bases separating them. Germline V lookup: CDR1 MNHNS, CDR2 SASEGT. CDR3 nucleotide sequence: TGTGCCAGCAGATCACGAACGGGCCTCACAGATACGCAGTATTTT. Protein: CASRSRTGLTDTQYF.

This clonotype occurred a few times. CDR3 sequence (DNA): TGTGCCGTAACCATCAGGGGGGAAAAACTGTTTTTT. As protein: CAVTIRGEKLFF. The chain carries TRBV7-9 and TRBJ1-4, with 7 bases lining up with TRBD1. The trim removed 11 bases at V and 8 bases at J, leaving 8 bases unmatched. This CDR3 has 12 residues. Germline CDR1 reads SEHNR; CDR2 reads FQNEAQ (reference sequence).

Details on this clonotype: An end of the junction differs from the germline gene, which may be a read error. This chain joins TRBV7-2 and TRBJ2-1; 13 bases agree with TRBD2. Germline lookup yields CDR1 SGHTA and CDR2 FQGNSA. This CDR3 has 15 amino acids. CDR3 residues: CASSLALAGGDEQFF. DNA for the CDR3: TGTGCCAGCAGCCTAGCACTAGCGGGAGGGGATGAGCAGTTCTTC.

This chain links TRBV20-1 with TRBJ2-3, with 9 nucleotides matching TRBD1. Germline assignment: CDR1 DFQATT and CDR2 SNEGSKA (reference sequence). The CDR3 is 14 residues long. V lost 1 base and J lost 6; bases outside the gene matches: 5. CDR3 coding DNA: TGCAGTGCTAGAGGGGGGACAGGGTCCGATACGCAGTATTTT. The encoded protein is CSARGGTGSDTQYF.

This clonotype was found a few times. The chain is built from TRBV28 and TRBJ2-2, with D perhaps TRBD1 (5 bases). The germline V and J ends were trimmed by 8 bases and 4 bases, with 8 bases remaining between them. Germline assignment: CDR1 MDHEN and CDR2 SYDVKM. The CDR3 contains 12 residues. CDR3 loop: CASAGITGELFF. DNA of the CDR3: TGTGCCAGCGCAGGGATCACCGGGGAGCTGTTTTTT.

The V call is TRBV12-3 or TRBV12-4, the J call TRBJ1-2; TRBD1 matches at 8 bases. This CDR3 has 14 amino acids. Trimming removed 3 bases from V and 5 bases from J; junction bases left unmatched: 5. The CDR3 DNA reads TGTGCCAGCAGTTTCGCAGGGGGCTGGTATGGCTACACCTTC. Amino acids: CASSFAGGWYGYTF.

There are a few counts of this clonotype. V and J are TRBV29-1 and TRBJ2-6, with 11 positions matching TRBD1. V trimming: 6 bases; J trimming: 0 bases; junction bases outside the gene matches: 4. This CDR3 spans 16 amino acids. Germline V gene lookup returns CDR1 SQVTM and CDR2 ANQGSEA. The CDR3 DNA is TGCAGCGTAGGGACAGGGGGATACTCTGGGGCCAACGTCCTGACTTTC. This codes for CSVGTGGYSGANVLTF.

This rearrangement joins TRBV6-2 or TRBV6-3 to TRBJ2-3; 12 positions match TRBD2. Unmatched junction bases numbered 15, after V lost 2 bases and J lost 6 bases. Germline CDR1 is MNHEY and CDR2 is SVGEGT. The CDR3 totals 19 residues. CDR3 loop: CASSYKTSGSMNLLDTQYF. The CDR3 bases are TGTGCCAGCAGTTACAAGACTAGCGGGAGCATGAATCTATTGGATACGCAGTATTTT.

The rearrangement links TRBV20-1 to TRBJ1-5, with D unclear. Germline V gives CDR1 DFQATT, CDR2 SNEGSKA (reference sequence). The CDR3 loop spans 14 amino acids. Trimming removed 6 bases from V and 0 bases from J, with 12 bases in between. The CDR3 coding sequence is TGCAGTGCGGCAAAAAGACATAGCAATCAGCCCCAGCATTTT. Translating it yields CSAAKRHSNQPQHF.

In its sample, this clonotype was seen many times. The chain links TRBV6-2 or TRBV6-3 to TRBJ1-5; 10 nucleotides match TRBD1. V gave up 4 bases and J gave up 3 bases; unmatched junction bases: 6. Germline CDR1 and CDR2: MNHEY and SVGEGT. The CDR3 length is 16 residues. CDR3 sequence (DNA): TGTGCCAGCAGTTCCCCGGGACAGGGGATCAATCAGCCCCAGCATTTT. Protein product: CASSSPGQGINQPQHF.

This clonotype appeared a few times. The gene calls are TRBV15 and TRBJ1-2, with D possibly matching TRBD1 (5 bases). Trimming cost V 0 bases and J 0 bases, with 8 bases left between them. Germline loops: CDR1 LNHNV, CDR2 YYDKDF (reference sequence). The CDR3 totals 15 residues. DNA of the CDR3: TGTGCCACCAGCAGAGATATAGGGGCTAACTATGGCTACACCTTC. Translation: CATSRDIGANYGYTF.

This clonotype appeared a few times. The chain is built from TRBV3-1 and TRBJ2-3, with TRBD1 identical over 7 bases. V was clipped by 4 bases and J by 5 bases; unmatched bases: 9. Looked up from germline, CDR1 is LGHDT and CDR2 is YNNKEL (reference sequence). The CDR3 loop spans 15 amino acids. CDR3 in DNA: TGTGCCAGCAGCCCCCACAGGGGCCAGGGAGATACGCAGTATTTT. Protein product: CASSPHRGQGDTQYF.

A few counts support this clonotype. The CDR3 loop reads CASSPPGPRSYEQYF. Written as DNA, the CDR3 is TGTGCCAGCAGCCCACCGGGGCCGAGGTCCTACGAGCAGTACTTC. The chain couples TRBV4-2 to TRBJ2-7; D tentatively fits TRBD1 or TRBD2 (5 bases each). V lost 4 bases and J 1 base, leaving 14 bases between the germline ends. This CDR3 region has 15 residues. Germline assignment: CDR1 LGHNA and CDR2 YNFKEQ.

This clonotype was recorded many times. The chain couples TRBV27 to TRBJ2-1; 16 bases match TRBD2. Looked up from germline, CDR1 is MNHEY and CDR2 is SMNVEV (reference sequence). The CDR3 length is 19 residues. J gave up 0 bases and V 2 bases, and 4 bases lay outside the gene matches. The CDR3 sequence is CASSLEGTSGRASYNEQFF. Here the CDR3 DNA reads TGTGCCAGCAGTTTAGAGGGGACTAGCGGGAGGGCCTCCTACAATGAGCAGTTCTTC.